These T cell receptor beta chains were read from a single sample in a study of OX40 agonist ivuxolimab in advanced cancers. Clones were sequenced by immunoSEQ multiplex PCR, and TCRdb holds only the in-frame ones, with some missing. Altogether approximately 35,000 clones are present, approximately 80% being singletons, with the ten largest covering around 10%. This specimen consisted of CD4+ or CD8+ T cells sorted from blood, obtained in a trial of the OX40 agonist ivuxolimab. These receptor sequences come from an adult with an advanced solid tumor such as melanoma, head and neck, liver or kidney cancer. Each CDR3 is given with its conserved first and last residue. The D gene is left open where the match is weak. The size field is filled for only some rows; it gives once, few, many or a size class.

v_call	d_call	j_call	clone_size	cdr3_nt	cdr3_aa
TRBV5-1	-	TRBJ2-1	few	TGCGCCAGCAGCTTGGGACAGAGCTCCTACAATGAGCAGTTCTTC	CASSLGQSSYNEQFF
TRBV11-2	-	TRBJ1-2	-	TGTGCCAGCAGCTACCAGGGGTATGGCTACACCTTC	CASSYQGYGYTF
TRBV5-1	-	TRBJ2-5	-	TGCGCCAGCAGAAGTGGGGGATTCCAAGAGACCCAGTACTTC	CASRSGGFQETQYF
TRBV11-2	-	TRBJ2-5	once	TGTGCCAGCAGCTTATTCCGAACCCAAGAGACCCAGTACTTC	CASSLFRTQETQYF
TRBV18	-	TRBJ2-7	once	TGTGCCAGCTCACCCTCAGTTCTCTCACCACTCCGGTTCGAGCAGTACTTC	CASSPSVLSPLRFEQYF
TRBV9	-	TRBJ2-2	-	TGTGCCAGCAGCGATCCTCGAGCGGCCTCGAACACCGGGGAGCTGTTTTTT	CASSDPRAASNTGELFF
TRBV7-2	-	TRBJ2-1	-	TGTGCCAGCAGCTCTCGTCAGGGGAAAAATGAGCAGTTCTTC	CASSSRQGKNEQFF
TRBV6-1	TRBD1	TRBJ1-1	-	TGTGCCAGCAGGACAGGGGAAGCTTTCTTT	CASRTGEAFF
TRBV30	-	TRBJ2-3	few	TGTGCCTGGAGTGCAGTGAATACGCAGTATTTT	CAWSAVNTQYF
TRBV10-1	TRBD2	TRBJ2-1	-	TGCGCCAGCAGTGAGGATAGCGGGGTCTACAATGAGCAGTTCTTC	CASSEDSGVYNEQFF
TRBV7-6	TRBD1	TRBJ1-1	-	TGTGCCAGCAGCCCACGGGACAGGATGAACACTGAAGCTTTCTTT	CASSPRDRMNTEAFF